This section outlines one TCR beta chain sequence together with its context. The sample originates from a study of cytomegalovirus exposure and HLA in healthy donors. The PCR used 60 Vbeta and 13 Jbeta primers. Here immunoSEQ multiplex PCR was the method, and the copy in TCRdb shows in-frame clones only, minus some. Of 150,000 or so clones listed, about 80% were seen once; the top ten hold 1%. This CDR3 region has 16 residues. Per germline, CDR1 SGHNT and CDR2 YENEEA. Trimming took 1 base from V and 0 from J; bases not matched to a gene: 6. The sample was PBMCs. This chain joins TRBV11-3 and TRBJ2-7; 7 nucleotides match TRBD1. The receptor was derived from a woman between 50 and 59 years old in good health and CMV-seropositive. Written as DNA, the CDR3 is TGTGCCAGCAGCTTAGGACGGGGACAGCTCTCCTACGAGCAGTACTTC. Translated: CASSLGRGQLSYEQYF.